This T cell receptor (beta chain) was identified during a study of blood T cells in healthy people across ages. As for the study in general: For every two T cells, template switching captured about one barcoded beta molecule.

The authors ran a second PCR of 7 to 11 cycles using a sample-barcoded 5' primer and a J-beta primer mix. TCRdb fed the 5' RACE reads into MiXCR, producing one record per CDR3 protein. The sample comprises around 1,900,000 distinct CDR3 sequences, around 42% of which are singletons, and roughly 23% rests with the top ten. Isolation per sample recovered at least 7 million PBMCs. Findings and limits, study-wide: With age, beta diversity per million T cells declined roughly linearly, significantly by 30 to 40. Across samples, TCR beta diversity tracked strongly with naive T cell percentage.

About this clonotype: What it recognizes is unknown.

This CDR3 comprises 13 residues. CDR1 and CDR2 from the germline V gene are MDHEN and SYDVKM. The V gene lost 3 bases and the J gene lost 7 bases, with 12 bases spanning the gap. The chain employs TRBV28 and TRBJ1-2; D unclear. This sequence was found in a human donor in good health. Sequencing input: blood. CDR3 region: CASSFLSACGYTF. DNA for the CDR3: TGTGCCAGCAGTTTTCTGTCAGCCTGTGGCTACACCTTC.